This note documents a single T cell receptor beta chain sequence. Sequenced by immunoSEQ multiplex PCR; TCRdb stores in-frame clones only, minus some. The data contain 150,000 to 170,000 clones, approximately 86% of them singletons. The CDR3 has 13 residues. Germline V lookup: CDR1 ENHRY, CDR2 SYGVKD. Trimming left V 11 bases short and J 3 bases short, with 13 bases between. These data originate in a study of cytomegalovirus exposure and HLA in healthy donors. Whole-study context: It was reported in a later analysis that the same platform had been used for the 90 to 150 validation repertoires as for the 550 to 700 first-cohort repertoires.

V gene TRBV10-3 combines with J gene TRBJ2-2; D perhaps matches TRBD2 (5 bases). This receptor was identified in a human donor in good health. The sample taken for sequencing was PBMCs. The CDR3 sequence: CASGVEDTGELFF. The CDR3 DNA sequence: TGTGCCTCAGGAGTGGAGGACACCGGGGAGCTGTTTTTT.